Listed below are T cell receptor beta chains from one sample, sequenced in a study of blood T cell repertoires in COVID-19. Here immunoSEQ multiplex PCR was the method, and the copy in TCRdb shows in-frame clones only, minus some. Of some 160,000 clones in the sample, approximately 84% are singletons; the top ten hold 2.5% to 3%. Sequencing was carried out using peripheral blood. These receptors all come from a woman older than 75 with COVID-19, enrolled during active disease. The CDR3 runs from the conserved cysteine through the conserved F or W. A D gene is named only where the DNA matches it firmly. Clone size appears in some rows only: once, few, many, or a class for an expanded clone.

size	V	J	D	DNA	CDR3
few	TRBV9	TRBJ2-1	TRBD2	TGTGCCAGCAGCGTAGCTGGGGCGGGAGATGAGCAGTTCTTC	CASSVAGAGDEQFF
.	TRBV2	TRBJ2-7	TRBD2	TGTGCCAGCAGTGGACAGCTAGCGGGGCCCTACGAGCAGTACTTC	CASSGQLAGPYEQYF
once	TRBV3-1/TRBV3-2	TRBJ1-2	.	TGTGCCAGCAGTCCCTCCGGGACACTGGCTAACTATGGCTACACCTTC	CASSPSGTLANYGYTF
once	TRBV4-1	TRBJ2-1	TRBD2	TGCGCCAGCAGCCATTCCTCTAGCGGGCGCTCCTACAATGAGCAGTTCTTC	CASSHSSSGRSYNEQFF
.	TRBV11-2	TRBJ2-2	TRBD2	TGTGCCAGCAGCTTTTCACGGGGGGTTGTCTCTAAGAACACCGGGGAGCTGTTTTTT	CASSFSRGVVSKNTGELFF
.	TRBV6-1	TRBJ2-1	.	TGTGCCAGCAGTGAGAGCTCCTACAATGAGCAGTTCTTC	CASSESSYNEQFF
.	TRBV6-5	TRBJ2-1	TRBD1	TGTGCCAGCACCCCCCAGGGGGCGGGCTACAATGAGCAGTTCTTC	CASTPQGAGYNEQFF
.	TRBV18	TRBJ2-5	.	TGTGCCAGCTCACCCGAACTAGGTGTTCAAGAGACCCAGTACTTC	CASSPELGVQETQYF
.	TRBV9	TRBJ2-3	TRBD2	TGTGCCAGCAGCGTCCTTCCTAGCGGGGGGCCCTCTCTCACAGATACGCAGTATTTT	CASSVLPSGGPSLTDTQYF
.	TRBV13	TRBJ2-5	.	TGTGCCAGCAGCAGATTTAGAGGAGCCGGAGAGACCCAGTACTTC	CASSRFRGAGETQYF
.	TRBV24-1	TRBJ1-3	.	TGTGCCACCAGTGTCGGGGGAACTGGAAACACCATATATTTT	CATSVGGTGNTIYF
few	TRBV5-4	TRBJ2-7	TRBD1	TGTGCCAGCAGCTTGGAGGGGGGACAGGGGGCCTACGAGCAGTACTTC	CASSLEGGQGAYEQYF
once	TRBV7-6	TRBJ2-3	TRBD2	TGTGCCAGCAGCTTACGCGGGGGTAACACAGATACGCAGTATTTT	CASSLRGGNTDTQYF